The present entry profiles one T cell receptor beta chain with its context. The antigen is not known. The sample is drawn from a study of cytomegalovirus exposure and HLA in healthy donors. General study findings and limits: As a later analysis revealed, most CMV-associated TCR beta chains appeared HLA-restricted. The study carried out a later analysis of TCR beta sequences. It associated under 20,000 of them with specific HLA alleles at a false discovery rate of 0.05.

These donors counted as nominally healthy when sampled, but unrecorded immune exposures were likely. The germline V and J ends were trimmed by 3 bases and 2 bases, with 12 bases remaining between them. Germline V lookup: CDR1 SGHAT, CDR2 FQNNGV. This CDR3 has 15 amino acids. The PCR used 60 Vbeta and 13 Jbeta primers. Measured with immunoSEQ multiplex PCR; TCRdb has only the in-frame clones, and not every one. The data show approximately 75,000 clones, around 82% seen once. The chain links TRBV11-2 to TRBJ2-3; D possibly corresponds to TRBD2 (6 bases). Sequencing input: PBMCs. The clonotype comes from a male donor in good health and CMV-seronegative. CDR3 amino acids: CASSFRRDFTDTQYF. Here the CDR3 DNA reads TGTGCCAGCAGCTTCCGCAGGGACTTCACAGATACGCAGTATTTT. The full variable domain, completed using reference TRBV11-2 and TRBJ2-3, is EAGVAQSPRYKIIEKRQSVAFWCNPISGHATLYWYQQILGQGPKLLIQFQNNGVVDDSQLPKDRFSAERLKGVDSTLKIQPAKLEDSAVYLCASSFRRDFTDTQYFGPGTRLTVL.